This TCR beta chain appears in the sequencing data of a study of identical twins. Study-wide results and caveats: Memory repertoires lacked the insertion deficit that abundant cord blood beta clonotypes showed. Out-of-frame alpha sequences that twins shared showed excess low generation probability.

To note about this clonotype: Antigen specificity is unknown.

A universal primer site arose from template switching, and cDNA bore unique molecular identifiers. One entry per CDR3 protein results from TCRdb running MiXCR on the 5' RACE reads. Of fewer than 250,000 distinct CDR3 sequences detected, roughly 7% appear once; the ten largest clones hold about 3.6%. The CDR3 has 14 residues. V dropped 6 bases and J dropped 3 bases, with 17 bases sitting between them. Germline CDR1 and CDR2: DFQATT and SNEGSKA (reference sequence). These data were also filed under a second study, of yellow fever vaccine responses in identical twins. That work adds: Twins' T cell vaccine responses reportedly looked partly convergent, partly personalized.

This TCR was sampled from a woman aged 18-29 years in good health. This chain uses TRBV20-1 with TRBJ2-5; D is possibly TRBD1 or TRBD2 (5 bases each). The sequenced material came from memory (CD45RO+) T cells sorted from blood. CDR3 residues: CSASDGDPKETQYF. The CDR3 nucleotides are TGCAGTGCGTCCGACGGGGACCCAAAAGAGACCCAGTACTTC.